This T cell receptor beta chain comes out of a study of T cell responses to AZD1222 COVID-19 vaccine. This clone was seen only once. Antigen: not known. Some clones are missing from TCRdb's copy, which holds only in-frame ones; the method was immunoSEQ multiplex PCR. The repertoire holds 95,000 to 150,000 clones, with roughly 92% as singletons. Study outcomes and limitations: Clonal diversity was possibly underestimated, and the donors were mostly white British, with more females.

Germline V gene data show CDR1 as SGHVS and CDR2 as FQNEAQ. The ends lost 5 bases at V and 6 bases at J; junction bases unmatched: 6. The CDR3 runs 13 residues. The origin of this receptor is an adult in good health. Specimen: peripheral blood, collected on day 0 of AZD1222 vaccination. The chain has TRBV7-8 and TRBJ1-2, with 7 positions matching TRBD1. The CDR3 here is CASSIRQGDGYTF. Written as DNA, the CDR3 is TGTGCCAGCAGCATAAGACAGGGCGATGGCTACACCTTC.